Given below is one T cell receptor beta chain in context. The antigen is not known. TPEX denoted exhausted-like, CCR7+ PD-1+ TIGIT+ early memory CD8+ T cells. Preparation of the TCR beta libraries relied on UMI-labeled 5' RACE. From its re-call of the 5' RACE reads, TCRdb lists each CDR3 protein once, without DNA. This repertoire comprises around 10,000 distinct CDR3 sequences; its ten largest clones make up about 19%. The entry originates in a study of human CD8 memory T cell subsets. Whole-study findings and limits: While effector memory cells differed, stem-like memory and precursor exhausted T cells had similarly high diversity.

Germline V gene data show CDR1 as MGHRA and CDR2 as YSYEKL. The CDR3 sequence is 16 residues long. The chain combines TRBV4-1 with TRBJ1-1; TCRdb proposes TRBD1, but this gene call is untestable without DNA. Sequenced material: CD8+ T cells from PBMCs. The receptor was derived from a human donor in good health. The CDR3 reads CASSQDRGARNTEAFF.